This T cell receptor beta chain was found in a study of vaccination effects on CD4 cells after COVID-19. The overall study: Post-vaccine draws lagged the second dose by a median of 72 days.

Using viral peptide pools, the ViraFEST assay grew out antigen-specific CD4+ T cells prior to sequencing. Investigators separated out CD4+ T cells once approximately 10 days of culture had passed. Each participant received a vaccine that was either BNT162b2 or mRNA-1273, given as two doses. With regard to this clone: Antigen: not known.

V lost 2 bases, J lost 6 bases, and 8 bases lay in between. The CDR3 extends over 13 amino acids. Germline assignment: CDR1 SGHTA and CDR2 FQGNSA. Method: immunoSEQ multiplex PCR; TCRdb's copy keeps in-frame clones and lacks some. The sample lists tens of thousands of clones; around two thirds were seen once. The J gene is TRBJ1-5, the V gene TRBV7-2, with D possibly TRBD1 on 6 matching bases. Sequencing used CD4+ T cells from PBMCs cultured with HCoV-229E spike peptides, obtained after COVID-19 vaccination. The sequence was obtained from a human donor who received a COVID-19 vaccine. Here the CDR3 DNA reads TGTGCCAGCAGCTTACAGGGGCGTCAGCCCCAGCATTTT. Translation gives CASSLQGRQPQHF. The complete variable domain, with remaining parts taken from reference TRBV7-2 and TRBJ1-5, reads GAGVSQSPSNKVTEKGKDVELRCDPISGHTALYWYRQSLGQGLEFLIYFQGNSAPDKSGLPSDRFSAERTGGSVSTLTIQRTQQEDSAVYLCASSLQGRQPQHFGDGTRLSIL.